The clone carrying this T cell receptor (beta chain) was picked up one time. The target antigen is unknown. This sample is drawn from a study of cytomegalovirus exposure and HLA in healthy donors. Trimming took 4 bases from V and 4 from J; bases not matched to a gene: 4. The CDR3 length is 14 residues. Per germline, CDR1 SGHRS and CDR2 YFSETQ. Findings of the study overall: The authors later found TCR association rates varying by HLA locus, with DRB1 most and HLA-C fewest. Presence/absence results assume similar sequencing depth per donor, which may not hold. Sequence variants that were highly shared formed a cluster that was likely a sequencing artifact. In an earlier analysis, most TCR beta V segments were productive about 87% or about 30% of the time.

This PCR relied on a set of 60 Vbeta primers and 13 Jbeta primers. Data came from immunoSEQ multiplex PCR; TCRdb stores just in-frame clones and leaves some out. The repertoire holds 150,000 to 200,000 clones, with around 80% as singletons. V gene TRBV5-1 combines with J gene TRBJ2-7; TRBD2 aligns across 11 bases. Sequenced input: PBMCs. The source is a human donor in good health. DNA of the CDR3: TGCGCCAGCAGCACGGGACTAGCGGAGTACGAGCAGTACTTC. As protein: CASSTGLAEYEQYF.